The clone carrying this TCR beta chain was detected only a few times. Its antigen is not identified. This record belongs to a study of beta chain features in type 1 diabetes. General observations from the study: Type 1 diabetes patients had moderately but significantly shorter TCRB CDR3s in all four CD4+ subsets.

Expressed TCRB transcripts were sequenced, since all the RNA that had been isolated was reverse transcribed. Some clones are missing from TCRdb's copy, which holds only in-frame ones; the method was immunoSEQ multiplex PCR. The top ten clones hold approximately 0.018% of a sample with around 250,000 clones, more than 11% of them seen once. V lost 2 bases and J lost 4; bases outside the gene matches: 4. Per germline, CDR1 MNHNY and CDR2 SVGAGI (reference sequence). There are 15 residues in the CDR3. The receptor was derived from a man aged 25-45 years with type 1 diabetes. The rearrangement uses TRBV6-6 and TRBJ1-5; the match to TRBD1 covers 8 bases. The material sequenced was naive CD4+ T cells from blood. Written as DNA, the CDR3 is TGTGCCAGCAGTTACGGCGACAGGGGTAATCAGCCCCAGCATTTT. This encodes CASSYGDRGNQPQHF.